Shown below are 14 T cell receptor beta chains from a single sample sequenced in a study of shared clonotypes between healthy human individuals. CD45RO-negative CD8 cells positively selected for CCR7 made up the naive population, which excluded terminally differentiated effector memory CD45RA+ cells. TCRdb's table, derived via immunoSEQ multiplex PCR, lists solely in-frame clones and lacks some. The sample includes around 2.1 million clones, 85% to 95% of them seen just once. Specimen: naive CD8+ T cells from PBMCs. The receptors stem from a man younger than 35 in good health. Some clones in this sample may be carry-over from other donors' samples.

The chain joins TRBV6-6 to TRBJ2-1; D ambiguous. Trimming pared 2 bases from V and 7 bases from J, leaving 15 bases between. CDR1 is MNHNY, CDR2 SVGAGI, per germline (reference sequence). CDR3 length: 15 amino acids. The CDR3 sequence: CASSYVAHPSNEQFF. CDR3 sequence (DNA): TGTGCCAGCAGTTACGTGGCGCATCCTAGTAATGAGCAGTTCTTC.

The chain couples TRBV6-5 to TRBJ1-1; D perhaps matches TRBD1 (5 bases). Germline V CDR1 and CDR2: MNHEY, SVGAGI. This CDR3 contains 15 residues. The V and J ends lost 0 bases and 5 bases respectively, with 13 bases between them. CDR3 in amino acids: CASSYSWGRGTEAFF. The CDR3 region has the DNA TGTGCCAGCAGTTACTCTTGGGGCCGCGGGACTGAAGCTTTCTTT.

The chain carries TRBV19 and TRBJ2-2, with TRBD1 matching 8 bases. CDR1 is LNHDA, CDR2 SQIVND, per germline (reference sequence). With V trimmed by 1 base and J by 6 bases, 7 bases remained unmatched. CDR3 length: 16 residues. Here the CDR3 DNA reads TGTGCCAGTAGTATAGGACAGGGGCCCTTATCCGGGGAGCTGTTTTTT. Protein: CASSIGQGPLSGELFF.

The gene calls are TRBV15 and TRBJ2-1; TRBD2 agrees at 9 bases. The length of the CDR3 is 18 residues. The V gene's germline CDR1 is LNHNV and CDR2 YYDKDF (reference sequence). Losses at the gene ends were 5 bases for V and 2 bases for J; bases not matched to a gene: 13. CDR3 bases: TGTGCCACCAGCTCCCGCATGGTGCTAGCGGGGCCCTACAATGAGCAGTTCTTC. This gives the protein CATSSRMVLAGPYNEQFF.

This clone was recorded only once. The chain is built from TRBV5-1 and TRBJ1-5; D unresolved. Trimming left V 5 bases short and J 3 bases short, with 15 bases between. There are 15 residues in the CDR3. Germline V gene data show CDR1 as SGHRS and CDR2 as YFSETQ. The CDR3 nucleotides are TGCGCCAGCAGTCGTGATGACGGATACAATCAGCCCCAGCATTTT. Protein: CASSRDDGYNQPQHF.

The rearrangement joins TRBV7-2 to TRBJ1-5; 9 bases align to TRBD1. CDR3 length: 16 residues. Losses at the gene ends were 4 bases for V and 5 bases for J; bases not matched to a gene: 9. The V gene's germline CDR1 is SGHTA and CDR2 FQGNSA. The DNA of the CDR3 is TGTGCCAGCAGCTCAACCCCGGGACAGGGTCATCAGCCCCAGCATTTT. It specifies CASSSTPGQGHQPQHF.

V usage is TRBV6-6 and J usage is TRBJ2-2; 11 bases match TRBD2. Germline V lookup: CDR1 MNHNY, CDR2 SVGAGI (reference sequence). This CDR3 has 15 residues. V gave up 5 bases and J gave up 6 bases; unmatched junction bases: 5. CDR3 residues: CASSLLAGAAGELFF. The DNA for the CDR3 is TGTGCCAGCAGTCTACTAGCGGGAGCCGCCGGGGAGCTGTTTTTT.

A word on this clone: Other DNA sequences in the sample encode the same CDR3. The J gene is TRBJ2-7, the V gene TRBV5-4, with D unresolved. Germline CDR1 and CDR2: SGHNT and YYREEE (reference sequence). This CDR3 comprises 11 residues. V lost 4 bases and J 4 bases, leaving 6 bases between the germline ends. The CDR3, as DNA: TGTGCCAGCAGCCTGGGGTACGAGCAGTACTTC. It yields the protein CASSLGYEQYF.

The J gene is TRBJ2-6, the V gene TRBV9; D is uncertain. V gave up 6 bases and J gave up 0 bases, with 10 bases separating them. Germline assignment: CDR1 SGDLS and CDR2 YYNGEE. This CDR3 is 15 amino acids long. CDR3 in amino acids: CASNIRISGANVLTF. The CDR3 coding sequence is TGTGCCAGCAACATTCGGATCTCTGGGGCCAACGTCCTGACTTTC.

The gene calls are TRBV7-9 and TRBJ2-6, with TRBD1 matching over 7 bases. This CDR3 is built from 16 residues. Germline-derived CDR1 and CDR2 are SEHNR and FQNEAQ (reference sequence). Trimming took 5 bases from V and 2 from J; bases not matched to a gene: 6. The CDR3, as DNA: TGTGCCAGCAGCGTAAGACAGGGCGCTGGGGCCAACGTCCTGACTTTC. Translated, it gives CASSVRQGAGANVLTF.

The chain combines TRBV18 with TRBJ2-7; D assignment may be TRBD1 or TRBD2 (5 bases each). Germline V gene lookup returns CDR1 KGHSH and CDR2 LQKENI. V was pared by 6 bases and J by 7 bases, with 19 bases between. The CDR3 runs 14 residues. The CDR3 region has the DNA TGTGCCAGCTCGCCCGGGACCCGAGGGGAGGAGCAGTACTTC. Amino acid sequence: CASSPGTRGEEQYF.

Comment on this clone: Other DNA sequences in this specimen translate into the identical CDR3. The CDR3 protein is CASSPPVSGANVLTF. The CDR3 coding sequence is TGTGCCAGCAGCCCCCCGGTCTCTGGGGCCAACGTCCTGACTTTC. The chain joins TRBV7-9 to TRBJ2-6; D not resolved. Germline V gene sequence: CDR1 SEHNR, CDR2 FQNEAQ (reference sequence). The CDR3 is made up of 15 amino acids. Trimming cost V 5 bases and J 0 bases, with 8 bases left between them.

This chain links TRBV5-6 with TRBJ2-3, with D tentatively TRBD2 (6 bases). The V gene lost 4 bases and the J gene lost 3 bases, with 15 bases spanning the gap. Germline assignment: CDR1 SGHDT and CDR2 YYEEEE. The CDR3 is made up of 15 amino acids. CDR3 coding DNA: TGTGCCAGCAGCCCCGGGGGTGTTGGTACAGATACGCAGTATTTT. Its protein is CASSPGGVGTDTQYF.

This chain links TRBV5-6 with TRBJ2-7; D tentatively fits TRBD1 or TRBD2 (5 bases each). Germline V CDR1 and CDR2: SGHDT, YYEEEE. This CDR3 comprises 12 residues. Trimming shortened V by 2 bases and J by 6 bases, and 9 bases separated the two germline ends. The CDR3 DNA follows: TGTGCCAGCAGCTTAACAGGAGGCGAGCAGTACTTC. Its protein product is CASSLTGGEQYF.